The clone carrying this T cell receptor (beta chain) was detected many times. The antigen remains undetermined. Original analysis: Without quality scores, immunoSEQ junctional reads could not be filtered like full-length reads. Profiled with immunoSEQ multiplex PCR; TCRdb holds only in-frame clones, not every one. That table gives V, J and clone size, and the DNA gave D and trimming. The sample records approximately 340,000 clones, about 74% being singletons. The donors, all of them Caucasian adults, lived in Nashville, Tennessee. Into CD45RA+ naive and CD45RA-negative memory subsets, the CD4+ cells were split. The data are from a study of shared clonotypes between healthy human individuals. CDR1 and CDR2 from the germline V gene are LGHNA and YSLEER. CDR3 size: 19 residues. Trimming pared 0 bases from V and 13 bases from J, leaving 30 bases between. Study-level findings and limits: On the whole, naive subsets had larger estimated richness than memory subsets had.

The chain carries TRBV4-3 and TRBJ1-4; possibly TRBD1 for D (5 bases). Sequenced sample: memory CD4+ T cells sorted from blood. The subset: CD45RA-negative fraction. The sequence was obtained from a man younger than 40 in good health. The CDR3 loop is CASSQDQLTTAGAIGGLFF. In DNA form, the CDR3 reads TGCGCCAGCAGCCAAGACCAATTAACAACAGCGGGTGCTATTGGGGGACTGTTTTTT.